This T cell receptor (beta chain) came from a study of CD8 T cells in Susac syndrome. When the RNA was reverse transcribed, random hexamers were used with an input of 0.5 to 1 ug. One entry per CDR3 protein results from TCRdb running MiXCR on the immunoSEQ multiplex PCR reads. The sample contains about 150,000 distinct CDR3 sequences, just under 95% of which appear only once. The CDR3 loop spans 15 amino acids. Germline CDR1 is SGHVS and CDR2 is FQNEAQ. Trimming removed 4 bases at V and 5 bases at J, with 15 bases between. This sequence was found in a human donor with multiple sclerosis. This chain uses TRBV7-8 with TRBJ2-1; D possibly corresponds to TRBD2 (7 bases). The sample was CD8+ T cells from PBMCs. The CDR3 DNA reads TGTGCCAGCAGCTCGAGAGGGGGGGACCACAATGAGCAGTTCTTC. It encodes CASSSRGGDHNEQFF.